This T cell receptor (beta chain) was sequenced for a study of CD8+ T cells in alopecia areata. General study results and limits: Affected lesional scalp, above all in alopecia totalis/universalis, was more clonal than normal scalp.

Treatment denoted: oral pan-JAK inhibitor, 5-10 mg twice daily. Trimming took 6 bases from V and 0 from J, leaving 12 bases between them. This CDR3 is 15 amino acids long. Germline CDR1 is SQVTM and CDR2 is ANQGSEA. This clone showed up just a few times. Its antigen is as yet unknown. Sequencing templates came from extracted RNA that was reverse transcribed into cDNA. The assay was immunoSEQ multiplex PCR, and TCRdb's table has in-frame clones only and misses some. The sample has some 190,000 clones; about three fifths are singletons. V usage is TRBV29-1 and J usage is TRBJ2-6, with a possible D match to TRBD1 (6 bases). The origin of this receptor is a human donor with alopecia areata. The source was CD4+ T cells sorted from blood, collected at week 4, from a patient treated with tofacitinib. In DNA form, the CDR3 reads TGCAGCGTCGCCGACAGGAACTCTGGGGCCAACGTCCTGACTTTC. As protein: CSVADRNSGANVLTF.